This T cell receptor (beta chain) was identified during a study of cytomegalovirus exposure and HLA in healthy donors. Points from the study as a whole: The majority of CMV-associated TCR beta chains were reported as apparently HLA-restricted in a later analysis. There were 160 or so TCR beta chains listed as cytomegalovirus-associated. Indistinguishable V segments, including TRBV6-2 and TRBV6-3, were excluded.

In regard to this clone: What it binds is not known.

Vbeta (60) and Jbeta (13) primers were used in the PCR. The method was immunoSEQ multiplex PCR; TCRdb's version includes in-frame clones alone and lacks a portion of them. There are roughly 170,000 clones in the sample; around 80% occur only once, and 1% to 1.5% lies in the top ten. Donors consisted of healthy bone marrow donors. The CDR3 consists of 16 residues. V was shortened by 0 bases and J by 8 bases, with 19 bases between the two germline ends. Germline CDR1 is SGHTA and CDR2 is FQGNSA. Sequenced sample: PBMCs. The chain is built from TRBV7-2 and TRBJ1-2, with D perhaps matching TRBD1 (5 bases). The origin of this receptor is a girl aged 2-10 years in good health and CMV-seropositive. The CDR3 reads CASSLAGKGPLGGYTF. Written as DNA, the CDR3 is TGTGCCAGCAGCTTAGCGGGGAAGGGGCCCCTGGGAGGCTACACCTTC. Combining the CDR3 with reference TRBV7-2 and TRBJ1-2 gives the whole variable domain GAGVSQSPSNKVTEKGKDVELRCDPISGHTALYWYRQSLGQGLEFLIYFQGNSAPDKSGLPSDRFSAERTGGSVSTLTIQRTQQEDSAVYLCASSLAGKGPLGGYTFGSGTRLTVV.